The T cell receptor (beta chain) described here comes from a study of cytomegalovirus exposure and HLA in healthy donors. Study-wide points: A prior analysis recorded that most TCR beta V segments were productive about 90% or about 30% of the time. In a later analysis, TCR beta V- and J-gene trimming was associated with a missense DCLRE1C variant.

The PCR made use of 60 Vbeta and 13 Jbeta primers. Clones were sequenced by immunoSEQ multiplex PCR, and TCRdb holds only the in-frame ones, with some missing. The sample shows more than 110,000 clones, 75% of them seen only once. All donors participated as healthy donors of bone marrow. Note on this clone: Its cognate antigen is unknown.

Per germline, CDR1 SGHRS and CDR2 YFSETQ. The length of the CDR3 is 16 residues. The V and J ends lost 4 bases and 2 bases respectively, with 19 bases between them. The rearrangement uses TRBV5-1 and TRBJ2-7; D remains ambiguous. The clonotype comes from a man aged 30-40 years in good health and CMV-seronegative. What was sequenced was PBMCs. CDR3 nucleotides: TGCGCCAGCAGCCCCCCCCAGGCGAACCCGACCTACGAGCAGTACTTC. Translating gives CASSPPQANPTYEQYF.